A selection of T cell receptor beta chains follows, all from one sample in a study of shared clonotypes between healthy human individuals. Profiling relied on immunoSEQ multiplex PCR, and the TCRdb table lists in-frame clones only, not all of them. The sample lists roughly 550,000 clones, roughly 95% occurring once. Sequencing used naive CD8+ T cells sorted from blood. The source is a woman between 25 and 40 years old in good health. The CDR3 runs from the conserved cysteine through the conserved F or W. The order of the fields is V gene, clone size, J gene, D gene, CDR3 DNA, CDR3 protein. A D gene is named only where the DNA matches it firmly. The size of a clone is reported for some rows only, either as once, few or many, or as a class for expanded clones.

v_call: TRBV6-6
clone_size: once
j_call: TRBJ2-5
d_call: .
cdr3_nt: TGTGCCAGCAGGCAAGGAGGGGAATTGTTAGAGACCCAGTACTTC
cdr3_aa: CASRQGGELLETQYF

v_call: TRBV28
clone_size: .
j_call: TRBJ2-7
d_call: TRBD2
cdr3_nt: TGTGCCAGCAGTTTGCCCGGGAGCGGGGGCGAGCAGTACTTC
cdr3_aa: CASSLPGSGGEQYF

v_call: TRBV2
clone_size: .
j_call: TRBJ2-7
d_call: .
cdr3_nt: TGTGCCAGCAGTTACGGACTTAACTACGAGCAGTACTTC
cdr3_aa: CASSYGLNYEQYF

v_call: TRBV21-1
clone_size: .
j_call: TRBJ2-2
d_call: .
cdr3_nt: TGTGCCCGCGCCCGGGGAGGCACCGGGGAGCTGTTTTTT
cdr3_aa: CARARGGTGELFF

v_call: TRBV28
clone_size: .
j_call: TRBJ2-1
d_call: .
cdr3_nt: TGTGCCAGCAGTTTTTTGGCGGATGAGCAGTTCTTC
cdr3_aa: CASSFLADEQFF

v_call: TRBV27
clone_size: .
j_call: TRBJ2-1
d_call: .
cdr3_nt: TGTGCCAGCAGTTTAAGTGGGGGATCCTACAATGAGCAGTTCTTC
cdr3_aa: CASSLSGGSYNEQFF

v_call: TRBV7-8
clone_size: .
j_call: TRBJ2-5
d_call: .
cdr3_nt: TGTGCCAGCAGCTTAGACCTGGGAGAGACCCAGTACTTC
cdr3_aa: CASSLDLGETQYF

v_call: TRBV28
clone_size: .
j_call: TRBJ1-5
d_call: .
cdr3_nt: TGTGCCAGCAGTTTATCCGTGAGCAATCAGCCCCAGCATTTT
cdr3_aa: CASSLSVSNQPQHF

v_call: TRBV1
clone_size: .
j_call: TRBJ2-7
d_call: .
cdr3_nt: TGCACCAGCAGCCAGGAGGGTTACTACGAGCAGTACTTC
cdr3_aa: CTSSQEGYYEQYF

v_call: TRBV7-2
clone_size: once
j_call: TRBJ1-1
d_call: .
cdr3_nt: TGTGCCAGCAGCTCCCCCGGACTGATGAACACTGAAGCTTTCTTT
cdr3_aa: CASSSPGLMNTEAFF

v_call: TRBV11-2
clone_size: once
j_call: TRBJ2-1
d_call: TRBD2
cdr3_nt: TGTGCCAGCAGCTTAACCACTAGCGGGAGGGAGCGGTTCTTC
cdr3_aa: CASSLTTSGRERFF

v_call: TRBV27
clone_size: .
j_call: TRBJ1-2
d_call: .
cdr3_nt: TGTGCCTGGATCCTTCCGGGACAAGGAGACGTCGACTATGGCTACACCTTC
cdr3_aa: CAWILPGQGDVDYGYTF

v_call: TRBV7-2
clone_size: .
j_call: TRBJ2-5
d_call: TRBD2
cdr3_nt: TGTGCCAGCAGCTTACCGAGCACTAGCGAGTCACGCAGGGAAGAGACCCAGTACTTC
cdr3_aa: CASSLPSTSESRREETQYF

v_call: TRBV11-2
clone_size: .
j_call: TRBJ2-3
d_call: .
cdr3_nt: TGTGCCAGCAGCTTACCCGATGGGGACACAGATACGCAGTATTTT
cdr3_aa: CASSLPDGDTDTQYF

v_call: TRBV10-3
clone_size: .
j_call: TRBJ2-7
d_call: .
cdr3_nt: TGTGCCATCGGACCGTCCACCTACGAGCAGTACTTC
cdr3_aa: CAIGPSTYEQYF

v_call: TRBV28
clone_size: once
j_call: TRBJ2-1
d_call: TRBD2
cdr3_nt: TGTGCCCTTCAACTAGCGGGAGGGCCCGATGAGCAGTTCTTC
cdr3_aa: CALQLAGGPDEQFF

v_call: TRBV28
clone_size: .
j_call: TRBJ2-2
d_call: .
cdr3_nt: TGTGCCAGCAGCGCATTAATCGGGGAGCTGTTTTTT
cdr3_aa: CASSALIGELFF

v_call: TRBV27
clone_size: .
j_call: TRBJ1-2
d_call: .
cdr3_nt: TGTGCCAGCAGTTCCATCGGTACAGGGTTGATAGGCTACACCTTC
cdr3_aa: CASSSIGTGLIGYTF

v_call: TRBV27
clone_size: .
j_call: TRBJ2-7
d_call: TRBD1
cdr3_nt: TGTGCCAGCACCGAGGGACAGGGGGCCTACGAGCAGTACTTC
cdr3_aa: CASTEGQGAYEQYF

v_call: TRBV28
clone_size: .
j_call: TRBJ2-1
d_call: .
cdr3_nt: TGTGCCAGCAGCGGACTAAGGATCTCCTACAATGAGCAGTTCTTC
cdr3_aa: CASSGLRISYNEQFF